A single sample is the source of the 30 T cell receptor beta chains below, sequenced in a study of T-cell reconstitution after alpha-beta-depleted transplantation in children. Unique molecular identifiers tagged the TCRbeta library. A single record per CDR3 protein comes from TCRdb applying MiXCR to the PCR reads. This sample yields about 98,000 distinct CDR3 sequences, of which 6% are seen a single time; 6% to 7% belongs to the top ten. Sequencing used PBMCs, mostly from graft donor cells, obtained 60 days after TCRalphabeta/CD19-depleted stem cell transplant. The receptors stem from a female patient younger than 10 who had a stem cell transplant for Fanconi anemia, so the T cells may come from the graft donor.

This clonotype was seen many times. This sequence joins TRBV12-3 or TRBV12-4 and TRBJ2-7; TRBD1 might be the D (6 bases). V lost 6 bases, J lost 7 bases, and 16 bases lay in between. The CDR3 totals 13 residues. The CDR3 sequence is CASSLITGLEQYF. The CDR3 DNA follows: TGTGCCAGCAGCCTTATCACAGGGCTGGAGCAGTACTTC.

The V and J genes are TRBV20-1 and TRBJ1-6; the match to TRBD1 covers 9 bases. The germline V gene encodes CDR1 DFQATT and CDR2 SNEGSKA (reference sequence). The J segment lost 10 bases and the V segment lost 6 bases, leaving 7 bases of the junction unmatched. The CDR3 is 13 residues long. As DNA, the CDR3 is TGCAGTGCAAGGGACAGGGTACAGTCACCCCTCCACTTT. As protein: CSARDRVQSPLHF.

Turning to this clonotype: Possible read error: a much larger clone is one base away. In DNA form, the CDR3 reads TGTGCCAGCAGCTTCGAACTAGCGGGAGACAATGAGCAGTTCTTC. Protein product: CASSFELAGDNEQFF. The chain uses TRBV7-6 and TRBJ2-1, with 11 bases that match TRBD2. V trimming: 3 bases; J trimming: 5 bases; junction bases outside the gene matches: 3. This CDR3 is 15 amino acids long. Per the germline V gene, CDR1 is SGHVS and CDR2 is FNYEAQ.

This clonotype showed up many times. This chain uses TRBV6-1 with TRBJ2-2; 7 bases map to TRBD2. CDR3 length: 15 residues. CDR1 is MNHNS and CDR2 is SASEGT in the germline V gene. V was clipped by 2 bases and J by 3 bases; unmatched bases: 3. For the CDR3, the DNA is TGTGCCAGCAGTGAATTAGCGGGCTACACCGGGGAGCTGTTTTTT. It yields the protein CASSELAGYTGELFF.

This clonotype was counted between two and nine times. The V call is TRBV20-1, the J call TRBJ2-6; no clear D. The CDR3 loop spans 14 amino acids. Germline V gene data show CDR1 as DFQATT and CDR2 as SNEGSKA (reference sequence). Deletions cut 0 bases from V and 12 bases from J, with 15 bases between. The CDR3 is CSARDQTLLSVLTF. For the CDR3, the DNA is TGCAGTGCTAGAGATCAAACGCTTCTCTCCGTCCTGACTTTC.

The chain links TRBV6-6 to TRBJ2-7; the D gene is possibly TRBD2 (6 bases). CDR3 length: 13 amino acids. The V and J ends lost 8 bases and 5 bases respectively, with 16 bases between them. Germline V gene lookup returns CDR1 MNHNY and CDR2 SVGAGI (reference sequence). The CDR3 nucleotides read TGTGCCAGCGGGGACTCACCCTACAACGAGCAGTACTTC. Residues: CASGDSPYNEQYF.

The rearrangement joins TRBV5-1 to TRBJ1-3, with D uncertain. CDR1 is SGHRS, CDR2 YFSETQ, per germline. The ends were cut back, 0 bases at V and 2 bases at J, with 6 bases in the middle. CDR3 length: 14 residues. CDR3 sequence: CASSLGAPGNTIYF. For the CDR3, the DNA is TGCGCCAGCAGCTTGGGCGCCCCTGGAAACACCATATATTTT. The full variable domain, in which reference TRBV5-1 and TRBJ1-3 provide the parts outside the CDR3, is KAGVTQTPRYLIKTRGQQVTLSCSPISGHRSVSWYQQTPGQGLQFLFEYFSETQRNKGNFPGRFSGRQFSNSRSEMNVSTLELGDSALYLCASSLGAPGNTIYFGEGSWLTVV.

This clonotype was observed a handful of times. V gene TRBV20-1 combines with J gene TRBJ2-3; D might be TRBD1 or TRBD2, each matching 5 bases. CDR1 and CDR2 (germline): DFQATT, SNEGSKA (reference sequence). The CDR3 is 14 amino acids. V was trimmed by 7 bases and J by 2 bases, leaving 16 bases between them. The CDR3 is CSGGATAITDTQYF. The CDR3 region has the DNA TGCAGTGGAGGGGCCACAGCTATCACAGATACGCAGTATTTT.

The chain carries TRBV30 and TRBJ1-5; D is perhaps TRBD1 (5 bases). V dropped 2 bases and J dropped 4 bases, with 15 bases sitting between them. This CDR3 has 15 amino acids. Looked up from germline, CDR1 is GTSNPN and CDR2 is SVGIG (reference sequence). The CDR3 coding sequence is TGTGCCTGGAGTCCAGGAGGGACTGCTAATCAGCCCCAGCATTTT. Protein product: CAWSPGGTANQPQHF.

This clonotype was counted ten times or more. V gene TRBV2 combines with J gene TRBJ1-5; a possible D gene is TRBD1 (6 bases). From germline, CDR1 is SNHLY and CDR2 FYNNEI. The CDR3 is 14 residues long. Deletions cut 5 bases from V and 6 bases from J, with 14 bases between. CDR3 sequence (DNA): TGTGCCAGCAGTTCTCAAGGGGGGGGTCAGCCCCAGCATTTT. Translation: CASSSQGGGQPQHF.

The table lists this clonotype with many counts. This sequence joins TRBV27 and TRBJ1-4; a weak D match, TRBD1 (5 bases). Trimming removed 3 bases at V and 4 bases at J, with 9 bases between. Germline lookup yields CDR1 MNHEY and CDR2 SMNVEV (reference sequence). The CDR3 sequence is 14 residues long. CDR3 nucleotide sequence: TGTGCCAGCAGTTTTGGGGGGAATAATGAAAAACTGTTTTTT. Amino acid sequence: CASSFGGNNEKLFF.

This clonotype was counted between two and nine times. V gene TRBV5-1 combines with J gene TRBJ1-2; D may be TRBD1 (6 bases). The CDR3 consists of 14 residues. The germline CDR1 and CDR2 sequences are SGHRS and YFSETQ. Trimming stripped 4 bases from V and 8 bases from J, with 18 bases between. The CDR3 loop is CASSEYRVQEGYTF. Here the CDR3 DNA reads TGCGCCAGCAGCGAGTACAGGGTCCAGGAGGGCTACACCTTC.

With regard to this clonotype: Germline is not matched at one junction end, which may reflect a read error. The V and J genes are TRBV20-1 and TRBJ1-2; 9 positions match TRBD1. CDR1 and CDR2 (germline): DFQATT, SNEGSKA (reference sequence). This CDR3 has 13 amino acids. The CDR3 bases are TGCAGGGCTACAGGGGGCGTGGGCTATGGCTACACCTTC. This codes for CRATGGVGYGYTF.

This clonotype was detected ten times or more. This chain uses TRBV20-1 with TRBJ2-7, with D possibly called TRBD1 or TRBD2 (5 bases each). CDR3 length: 15 residues. Germline V CDR1 and CDR2: DFQATT, SNEGSKA (reference sequence). The V gene lost 5 bases and the J gene lost 2 bases, with 19 bases spanning the gap. CDR3 residues: CSAQSPGPSTYEQYF. CDR3 DNA sequence: TGCAGTGCTCAAAGCCCGGGACCGTCTACCTACGAGCAGTACTTC.

This clonotype was picked up many times. The CDR3 nucleotides read TGCAGTGCTAACCCCGAGCTAGCGGGGGGACCCGGGACCCAGTACTTC. Translation: CSANPELAGGPGTQYF. This sequence joins TRBV20-1 and TRBJ2-5; TRBD2 matches at 11 bases. Germline trimming cut 4 bases from V and 7 bases from J; bases unmatched to any gene: 14. The germline V gene has CDR1 DFQATT and CDR2 SNEGSKA (reference sequence). This CDR3 is 16 amino acids long.

The sample holds many counts of this clonotype. The chain links TRBV7-8 to TRBJ2-1; 11 bases are shared with TRBD2. V lost 0 bases to trimming and J lost 5 bases; unmatched junction nucleotides: 6. Germline loops: CDR1 SGHVS, CDR2 FQNEAQ. The CDR3 extends over 17 amino acids. The CDR3 protein is CASSLATLLAGDNEQFF. The CDR3 DNA follows: TGTGCCAGCAGCTTAGCAACGCTACTAGCGGGAGACAATGAGCAGTTCTTC. Together with reference TRBV7-8 and TRBJ2-1, the CDR3 gives the full variable domain: GAGVSQSPRYKVAKRGQDVALRCDPISGHVSLFWYQQALGQGPEFLTYFQNEAQLDKSGLPSDRFFAERPEGSVSTLKIQRTQQEDSAVYLCASSLATLLAGDNEQFFGPGTRLTVL.

This clonotype has more than one count but fewer than ten. The J gene is TRBJ2-7, the V gene TRBV7-4; TRBD2 matches 8 bases. The V segment lost 5 bases and the J segment 1 base; nucleotides outside the gene matches: 16. The CDR3 is 18 residues long. Germline CDR1 SGHVT, CDR2 SQSDAQ. CDR3: CASSPHRLAGATSYEQYF. Written as DNA, the CDR3 is TGTGCCAGCAGCCCTCATCGTCTAGCGGGCGCTACATCCTACGAGCAGTACTTC.

This clonotype has at least ten counts. V and J are TRBV3-1 and TRBJ2-1, with D perhaps matching TRBD1 (6 bases). This CDR3 region has 16 residues. V was clipped by 4 bases and J by 2 bases, with 15 bases between them. The germline CDR1 and CDR2 sequences are LGHDT and YNNKEL (reference sequence). The CDR3: CASSLQGRRAYNEQFF. The DNA for the CDR3 is TGTGCCAGCAGCCTACAGGGACGCCGCGCCTACAATGAGCAGTTCTTC.

The rearrangement uses TRBV20-1 and TRBJ2-3; the D gene is possibly TRBD2 (7 bases). V was trimmed by 2 bases and J by 0 bases, leaving 18 bases between them. The germline V gene encodes CDR1 DFQATT and CDR2 SNEGSKA (reference sequence). This CDR3 region has 17 residues. The chain's CDR3 is CSARPLVGGPSTDTQYF. The CDR3 nucleotides read TGCAGTGCTAGACCTTTAGTGGGGGGGCCAAGCACAGATACGCAGTATTTT.

This clonotype was seen repeatedly, ten times or more. V is TRBV28 and J is TRBJ2-2; D not certain. This CDR3 is 14 amino acids long. Between the trimmed V and J ends, which lost 1 base and 6 bases, there was a span of 9 bases. Germline V gives CDR1 MDHEN, CDR2 SYDVKM. CDR3 DNA: TGTGCCAGCAGTTTATCCCCAGTAGCCGGGGAGCTGTTTTTT. This encodes CASSLSPVAGELFF.

This clonotype was seen at least ten times. The chain links TRBV25-1 to TRBJ2-5, with D possibly being TRBD2 (7 bases). V dropped 3 bases and J dropped 5 bases, with 19 bases sitting between them. This CDR3 contains 16 residues. Germline V gene sequence: CDR1 MGHDK, CDR2 SYGVNS. The CDR3: CASSDFVSGGLETQYF. DNA of the CDR3: TGTGCCAGCAGTGATTTTGTATCCGGGGGGCTCGAGACCCAGTACTTC. The full variable domain, rest sourced from reference TRBV25-1 and TRBJ2-5, is EADIYQTPRYLVIGTGKKITLECSQTMGHDKMYWYQQDPGMELHLIHYSYGVNSTEKGDLSSESTVSRIRTEHFPLTLESARPSHTSQYLCASSDFVSGGLETQYFGPGTRLLVL.

This clonotype was seen more than once but under ten times. The chain uses TRBV7-6 and TRBJ2-1; no clear D gene. The CDR3 consists of 21 residues. Trimming shortened V by 0 bases and J by 7 bases, and 31 bases separated the two germline ends. Germline V gives CDR1 SGHVS, CDR2 FNYEAQ. The CDR3, as DNA: TGTGCCAGCAGCTTAGCGTCCCCCGCCGAATGGTTGAAGTCACGGTTGAATGAGCAGTTCTTC. Its protein product is CASSLASPAEWLKSRLNEQFF.

In this sample, this clonotype turned up many times. The J gene is TRBJ2-5, the V gene TRBV7-9; 7 bases are a match to TRBD1. J lost 2 bases, V lost 5 bases, and 8 bases had no gene match. This CDR3 has 15 amino acids. Germline lookup yields CDR1 SEHNR and CDR2 FQNEAQ (reference sequence). The CDR3 reads CASSLLGQTQETQYF. The CDR3 DNA reads as TGTGCCAGCAGCCTACTGGGACAGACACAAGAGACCCAGTACTTC.

This clonotype was detected many times. The V gene is TRBV12-3 or TRBV12-4, the J gene TRBJ2-1, with D hard to call. Trimming shortened V by 1 base and J by 13 bases, and 8 bases separated the two germline ends. The CDR3 has 11 amino acids. The CDR3 reads CASSLGGVQFF. The CDR3 DNA reads TGTGCCAGCAGTTTAGGCGGCGTACAGTTCTTC.

This clonotype turned up a few times. This chain joins TRBV20-1 and TRBJ2-1; D perhaps matches TRBD2 (5 bases). Germline lookup yields CDR1 DFQATT and CDR2 SNEGSKA (reference sequence). Between the trimmed V and J ends, which lost 4 bases and 2 bases, there was a span of 12 bases. The CDR3 totals 14 residues. For the CDR3, the DNA is TGCAGTGCTAAACGGGCTAGCCCCTACAATGAGCAGTTCTTC. It specifies CSAKRASPYNEQFF.

This clonotype has a handful of counts. This chain connects TRBV20-1 to TRBJ2-5; 7 nucleotides align to TRBD1. The CDR3 has 14 amino acids. V was pared by 7 bases and J by 2 bases, with 10 bases of the junction left unmatched. Germline CDR1 DFQATT, CDR2 SNEGSKA (reference sequence). This CDR3 is CSVLPRTGQETQYF. The CDR3 DNA sequence: TGCAGTGTCCTACCCCGGACAGGACAAGAGACCCAGTACTTC.

Ten or more counts support this clonotype. The rearrangement uses TRBV7-9 and TRBJ2-7; 7 positions agree with TRBD1. The CDR3 has 14 amino acids. CDR1 and CDR2 (germline): SEHNR, FQNEAQ (reference sequence). Trimming removed 3 bases from V and 1 base from J; junction bases left unmatched: 3. The CDR3, as DNA: TGTGCCAGCAGCTTCTGGGACAGTTCCTACGAGCAGTACTTC. This gives the protein CASSFWDSSYEQYF.

This clonotype was seen a handful of times. The J gene is TRBJ2-5, the V gene TRBV20-1, with 8 bases lining up with TRBD2. The CDR3 runs 13 residues. Looked up from germline, CDR1 is DFQATT and CDR2 is SNEGSKA (reference sequence). After removal of 3 bases from V and 5 bases from J, the junction contained 5 bases not matched to a gene. In nucleotides, the CDR3 is TGCAGTGCTAGGTCTCCGGGGGGGGAGACCCAGTACTTC. It codes for CSARSPGGETQYF.

In regard to this clonotype: Since a much larger clone is just one base distant, this may be a read error. The chain links TRBV5-1 to TRBJ2-3, with 8 bases fitting TRBD1. The CDR3 runs 15 residues. Germline CDR1 and CDR2: SGHRS and YFSETQ. CDR3 sequence: CASSLSWDRRDTQNF. For the CDR3, the DNA is TGCGCCAGCAGCTTGTCATGGGACAGGAGAGATACGCAGAATTTT.

This clonotype occurred a few times. The chain employs TRBV5-1 and TRBJ2-4, with 7 positions matching TRBD1. Germline values: CDR1 SGHRS, CDR2 YFSETQ. This CDR3 has 11 amino acids. The V gene end was trimmed by 4 bases and the J gene end by 13 bases; junction bases not matched to a gene: 5. CDR3 loop: CASSAGTAQYF. The DNA of the CDR3 is TGCGCCAGCAGCGCCGGGACAGCCCAGTACTTC.